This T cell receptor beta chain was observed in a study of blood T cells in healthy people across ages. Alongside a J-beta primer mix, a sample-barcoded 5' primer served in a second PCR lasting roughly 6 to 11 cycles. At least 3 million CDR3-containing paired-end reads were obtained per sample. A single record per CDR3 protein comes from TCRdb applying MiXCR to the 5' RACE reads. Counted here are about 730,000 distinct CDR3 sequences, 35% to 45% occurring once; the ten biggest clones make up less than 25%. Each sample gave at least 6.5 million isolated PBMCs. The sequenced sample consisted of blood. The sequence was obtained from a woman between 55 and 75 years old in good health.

The DNA of the CDR3 is TGTGCCAGCAGTGCGCCCAGGATTACCTACAATGAGCAGTACTTC. Its protein is CASSAPRITYNEQYF. The chain uses TRBV25-1 and TRBJ2-7; no firm D call. The CDR3 extends over 15 amino acids. Germline values: CDR1 MGHDK, CDR2 SYGVNS. Trimming cost V 4 bases and J 7 bases, with 20 bases left between them.